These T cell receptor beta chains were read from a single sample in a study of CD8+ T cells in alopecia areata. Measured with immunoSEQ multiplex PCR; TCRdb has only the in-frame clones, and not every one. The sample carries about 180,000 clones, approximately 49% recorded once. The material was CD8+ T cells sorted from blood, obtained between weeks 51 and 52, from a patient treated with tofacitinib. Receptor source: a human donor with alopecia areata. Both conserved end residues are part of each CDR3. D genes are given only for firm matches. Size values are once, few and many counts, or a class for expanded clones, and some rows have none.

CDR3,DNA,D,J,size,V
CASSPTGGADTQYF,TGTGCCAGCAGCCCAACAGGGGGTGCAGATACGCAGTATTTT,TRBD1,TRBJ2-3,NA,TRBV7-9
CAWSVNPTVNEQYF,TGTGCCTGGAGTGTAAACCCGACGGTGAACGAGCAGTACTTC,NA,TRBJ2-7,NA,TRBV30
CSVEDRGTYGYTF,TGCAGCGTCGAAGACAGGGGGACATATGGCTACACCTTC,TRBD1,TRBJ1-2,NA,TRBV29-1
CASSQSVRVGEPQHF,TGTGCCAGCAGCCAATCTGTAAGGGTTGGTGAGCCCCAGCATTTT,NA,TRBJ1-5,few,TRBV16
CASSPEEGISNEQFF,TGCGCCAGCAGCCCGGAAGAGGGGATTTCCAATGAGCAGTTCTTC,NA,TRBJ2-1,few,TRBV4-3
CASSQTPGQGIYEQYF,TGCGCCAGCAGCCAAACCCCGGGACAGGGCATCTACGAGCAGTACTTC,TRBD1,TRBJ2-7,NA,TRBV4-1
CASSRGGEEAFF,TGTGCCAGCAGCCGCGGGGGGGAAGAAGCTTTCTTT,NA,TRBJ1-1,NA,TRBV7-9
CASSLPGAADTQYF,TGCGCCAGCAGCCTACCTGGGGCGGCAGATACGCAGTATTTT,NA,TRBJ2-3,NA,TRBV4-1
CASSSARGLETQYF,TGTGCTAGCAGTTCCGCCCGGGGTCTAGAGACCCAGTACTTC,NA,TRBJ2-5,NA,TRBV7-7
CASRPLGGISPLHF,TGTGCCAGCAGACCACTAGGAGGGATTTCACCCCTCCACTTT,NA,TRBJ1-6,few,TRBV6-5